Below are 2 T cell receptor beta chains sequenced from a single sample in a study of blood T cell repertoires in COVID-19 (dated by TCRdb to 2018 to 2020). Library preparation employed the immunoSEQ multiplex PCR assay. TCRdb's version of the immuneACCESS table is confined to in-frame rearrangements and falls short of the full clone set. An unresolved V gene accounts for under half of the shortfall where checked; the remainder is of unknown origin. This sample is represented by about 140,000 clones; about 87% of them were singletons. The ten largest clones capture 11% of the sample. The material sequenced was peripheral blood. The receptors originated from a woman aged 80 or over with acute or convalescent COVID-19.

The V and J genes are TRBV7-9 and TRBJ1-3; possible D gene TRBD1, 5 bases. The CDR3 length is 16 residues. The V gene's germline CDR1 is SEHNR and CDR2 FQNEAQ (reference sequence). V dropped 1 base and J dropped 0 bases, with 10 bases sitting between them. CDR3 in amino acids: CASSLGRATSGNTIYF. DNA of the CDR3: TGTGCCAGCAGCTTAGGCAGGGCCACCTCTGGAAACACCATATATTTT.

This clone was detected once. CDR3 nucleotides: TGTGCCAGCAGTTCCCCCGGACAGGGAATATATGGCTACACCTTC. Translated: CASSSPGQGIYGYTF. The rearrangement joins TRBV27 to TRBJ1-2; TRBD1 aligns across 8 bases. CDR3 length: 15 residues. The V segment lost 4 bases and the J segment 5 bases; nucleotides outside the gene matches: 9. CDR1 is MNHEY and CDR2 is SMNVEV in the germline V gene (reference sequence).